In its sample, the clone carrying this T cell receptor (beta chain) was seen many times. The entry originates in a study of molecular identifiers for immune sequencing clone quantification. CDR3 length equals 15 residues. V trimming: 3 bases; J trimming: 3 bases; junction bases outside the gene matches: 2. Germline-derived CDR1 and CDR2 are LGHNA and YSLEER. With listed TCR primers and previously described methods, bulk TCR libraries were prepared. Each CDR3 protein is one row after TCRdb ran MiXCR on the PCR reads. The sample includes approximately 97,000 distinct CDR3 sequences, about 24% of them seen just once.

The sequence came from a human donor in good health. Some libraries in this study had Jurkat cell RNA spiked in. Sequencing used naive CD8+ T cells from blood, with Jurkat cell RNA spiked in. Subset in this sample: FACS-sorted CD8+CD4-CCR7+CD45RA+ naive T cells. The chain carries TRBV4-3 and TRBJ2-1; TRBD1 matches at 10 bases. CDR3 amino acids: CASSQDRGNYNEQFF. The CDR3 nucleotides are TGCGCCAGCAGCCAGGACAGGGGGAACTACAATGAGCAGTTCTTC.